This T cell receptor beta chain appears in the sequencing data of a study of CD8 T cells in ankylosing spondylitis. V was shortened by 4 bases and J by 6 bases, with 15 bases between the two germline ends. The length of the CDR3 is 14 residues. CDR1 and CDR2 from the germline V gene are SGHAT and FQDESV (reference sequence). In this sample, this clonotype turned up a few times. What it binds is not known. TCRdb re-derived calls from the 5' RACE reads in MiXCR, one entry per CDR3 protein. Here the sample spans 400,000 or so distinct CDR3 sequences, 25% to 30% being singletons. Whole-study findings and limits: For ankylosing spondylitis blood, a TCR beta motif of fewer than 10 highly homologous variants appeared characteristic.

Sequenced: blood, either unsorted or a sorted T cell fraction (not recorded which). This sequence originates from a male donor with ankylosing spondylitis. The chain employs TRBV11-1 and TRBJ1-2; D gene unclear. CDR3 residues: CASSSGSYGDGYTF. The CDR3 DNA reads as TGTGCCAGCAGCTCAGGATCCTACGGGGATGGCTACACCTTC.